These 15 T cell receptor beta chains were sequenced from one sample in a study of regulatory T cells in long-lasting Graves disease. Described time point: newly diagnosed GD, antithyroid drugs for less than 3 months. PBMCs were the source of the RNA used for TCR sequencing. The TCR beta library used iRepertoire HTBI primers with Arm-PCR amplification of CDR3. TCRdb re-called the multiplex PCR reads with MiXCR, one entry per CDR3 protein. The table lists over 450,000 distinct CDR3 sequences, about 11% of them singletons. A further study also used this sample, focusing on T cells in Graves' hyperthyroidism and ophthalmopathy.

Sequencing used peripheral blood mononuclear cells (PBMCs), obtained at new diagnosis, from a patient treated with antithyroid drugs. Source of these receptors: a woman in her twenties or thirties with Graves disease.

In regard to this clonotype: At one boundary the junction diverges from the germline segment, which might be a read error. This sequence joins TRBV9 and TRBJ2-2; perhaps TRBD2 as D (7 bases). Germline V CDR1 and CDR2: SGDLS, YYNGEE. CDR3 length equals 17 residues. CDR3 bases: TGTGCCAGCAGCGAAGAAGGGGGGGGCGCGAACACCGGGGAGCTGCTTTTT. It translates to CASSEEGGGANTGELLF.

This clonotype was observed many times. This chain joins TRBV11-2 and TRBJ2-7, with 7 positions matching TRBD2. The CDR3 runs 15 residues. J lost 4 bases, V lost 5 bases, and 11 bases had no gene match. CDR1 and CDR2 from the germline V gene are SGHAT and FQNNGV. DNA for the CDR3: TGTGCCAGCAGCCAAGCTTGGGAGGGAGCTTACGAGCAGTACTTC. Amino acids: CASSQAWEGAYEQYF.

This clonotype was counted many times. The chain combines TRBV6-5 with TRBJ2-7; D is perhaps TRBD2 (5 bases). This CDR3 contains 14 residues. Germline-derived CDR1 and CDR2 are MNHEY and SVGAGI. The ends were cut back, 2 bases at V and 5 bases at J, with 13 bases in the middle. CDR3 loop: CASSYRDQVHEQYF. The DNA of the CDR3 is TGTGCCAGCAGTTACCGGGATCAGGTCCACGAGCAGTACTTC.

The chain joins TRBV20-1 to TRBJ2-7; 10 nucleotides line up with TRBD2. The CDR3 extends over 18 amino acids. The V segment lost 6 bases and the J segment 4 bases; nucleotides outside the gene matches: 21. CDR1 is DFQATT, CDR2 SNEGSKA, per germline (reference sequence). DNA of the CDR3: TGCAGTGCCCGCCGGAGACTAGCGGGCCCGATAGTTACTTACGAGCAGTACTTC. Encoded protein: CSARRRLAGPIVTYEQYF.

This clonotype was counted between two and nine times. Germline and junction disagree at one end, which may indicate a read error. CDR3 in amino acids: CSARAGQILNTEDFF. The CDR3 nucleotides are TGCAGTGCTAGAGCGGGACAGATATTGAACACTGAAGATTTCTTT. The chain employs TRBV20-1 and TRBJ1-1; 7 bases map to TRBD1. The germline CDR1 and CDR2 sequences are DFQATT and SNEGSKA (reference sequence). CDR3 length equals 15 residues.

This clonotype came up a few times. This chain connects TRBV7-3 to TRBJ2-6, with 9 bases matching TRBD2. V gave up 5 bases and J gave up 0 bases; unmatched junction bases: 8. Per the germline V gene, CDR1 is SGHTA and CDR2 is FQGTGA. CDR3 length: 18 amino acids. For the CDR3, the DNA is TGTGCCAGCAGCCTAGCGGGAAGCCTCCCCTCTGGGGCCAACGTCCTGACTTTC. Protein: CASSLAGSLPSGANVLTF.

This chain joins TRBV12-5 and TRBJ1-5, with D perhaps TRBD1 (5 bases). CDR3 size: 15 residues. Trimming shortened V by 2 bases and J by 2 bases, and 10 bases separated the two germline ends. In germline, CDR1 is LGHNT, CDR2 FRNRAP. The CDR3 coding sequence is TGTGCTAGTGGTTTGTGGGGGGAAGGCAATCAGCCCCAGCATTTT. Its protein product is CASGLWGEGNQPQHF.

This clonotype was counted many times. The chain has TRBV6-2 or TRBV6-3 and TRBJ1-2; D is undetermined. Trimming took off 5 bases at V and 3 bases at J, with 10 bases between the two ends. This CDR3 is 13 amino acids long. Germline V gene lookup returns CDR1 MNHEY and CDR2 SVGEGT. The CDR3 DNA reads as TGTGCCAGCAGTCGAAGGCCAGACTATGGCTACACCTTC. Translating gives CASSRRPDYGYTF.

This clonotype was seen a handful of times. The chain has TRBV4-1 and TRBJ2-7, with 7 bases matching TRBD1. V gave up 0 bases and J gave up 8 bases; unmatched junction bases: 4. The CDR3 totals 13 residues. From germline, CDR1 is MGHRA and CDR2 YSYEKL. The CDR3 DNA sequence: TGCGCCAGCAGCCAAGACCGACAGGGTCAGCAGTACTTC. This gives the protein CASSQDRQGQQYF.

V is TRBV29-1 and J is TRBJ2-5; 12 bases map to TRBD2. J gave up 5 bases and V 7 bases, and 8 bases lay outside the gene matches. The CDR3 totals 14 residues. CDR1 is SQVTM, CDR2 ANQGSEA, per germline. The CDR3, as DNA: TGCAGCGCCGCAGCCGGGACTAGCGGGGAGACCCAGTACTTC. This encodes CSAAAGTSGETQYF.

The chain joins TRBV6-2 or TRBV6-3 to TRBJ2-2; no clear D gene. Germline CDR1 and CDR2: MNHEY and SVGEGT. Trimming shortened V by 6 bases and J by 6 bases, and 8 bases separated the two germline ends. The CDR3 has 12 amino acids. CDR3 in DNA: TGTGCCAGCAGGGAGTGGGCCGGGGAGCTGTTTTTT. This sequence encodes CASREWAGELFF.

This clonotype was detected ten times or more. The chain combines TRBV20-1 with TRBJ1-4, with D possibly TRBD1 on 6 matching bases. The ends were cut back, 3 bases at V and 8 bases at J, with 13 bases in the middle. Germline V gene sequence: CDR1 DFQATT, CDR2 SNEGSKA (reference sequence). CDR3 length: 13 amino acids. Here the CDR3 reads CSASGQGQEKLFF. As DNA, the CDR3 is TGCAGTGCTAGTGGGCAGGGGCAGGAAAAACTGTTTTTT.

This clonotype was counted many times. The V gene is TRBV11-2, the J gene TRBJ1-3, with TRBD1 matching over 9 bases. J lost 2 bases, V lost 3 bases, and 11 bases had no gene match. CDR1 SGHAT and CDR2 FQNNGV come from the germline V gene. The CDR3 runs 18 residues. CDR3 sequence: CASSFFPDRGIAGNTIYF. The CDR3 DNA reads TGTGCCAGCAGCTTCTTTCCCGACAGGGGGATCGCTGGAAACACCATATATTTT.

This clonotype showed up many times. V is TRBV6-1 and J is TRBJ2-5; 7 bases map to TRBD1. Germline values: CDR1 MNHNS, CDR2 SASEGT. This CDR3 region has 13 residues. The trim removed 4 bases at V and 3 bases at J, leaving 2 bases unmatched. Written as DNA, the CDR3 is TGTGCCAGCAGTGGGGACAGCGAAGAGACCCAGTACTTC. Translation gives CASSGDSEETQYF.

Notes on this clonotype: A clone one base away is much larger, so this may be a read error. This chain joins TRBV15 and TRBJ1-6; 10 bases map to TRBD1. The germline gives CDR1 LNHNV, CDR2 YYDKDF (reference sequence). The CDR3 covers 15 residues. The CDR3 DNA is TGTGCCACCAGTTTGAAGGGACAGGGGAATTCACCCTTCCACTTT. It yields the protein CATSLKGQGNSPFHF.